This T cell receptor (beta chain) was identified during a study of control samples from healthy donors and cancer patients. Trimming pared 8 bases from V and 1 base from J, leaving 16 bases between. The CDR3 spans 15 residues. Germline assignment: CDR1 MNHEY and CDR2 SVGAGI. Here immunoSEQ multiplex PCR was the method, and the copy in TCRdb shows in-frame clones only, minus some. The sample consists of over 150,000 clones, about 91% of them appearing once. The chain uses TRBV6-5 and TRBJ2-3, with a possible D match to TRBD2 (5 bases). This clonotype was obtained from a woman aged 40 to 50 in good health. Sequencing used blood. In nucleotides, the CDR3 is TGTGCCAGCTCTTCTAGCTCCTTCCGCACAGATACGCAGTATTTT. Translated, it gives CASSSSSFRTDTQYF.